This entry describes one T cell receptor beta chain. A second PCR, run for roughly 7 to 11 cycles, used a sample-barcoded 5' primer plus a J-beta primer mix. TCRdb analysed the 5' RACE reads with MiXCR anew, one entry per CDR3 protein. Of 800,000 to 950,000 distinct CDR3 sequences in the sample, 29% were seen once. This sample is part of a study of blood T cells in healthy people across ages. The donors, healthy Caucasians from Russia, were aged about 6 to 90. Germline V gene sequence: CDR1 KGHDR, CDR2 SFDVKD. The CDR3 covers 15 residues. Trimming took off 0 bases at V and 2 bases at J, with 9 bases between the two ends. These same data were also listed under a study on T cells of mothers and their children.

The chain has TRBV24-1 and TRBJ2-5; no clear D gene. The clonotype comes from a woman aged 35 to 49 in good health. Input material: blood. The CDR3 DNA reads as TGTGCCACCAGTGATTTGACTGATATGCAAGAGACCCAGTACTTC. Protein: CATSDLTDMQETQYF.